These 21 T cell receptor beta chains came from one sample sequenced in a study of T cells in localized non-small cell lung cancer (dated by TCRdb to between 2020 and 2021). Library generation was performed with the immunoSEQ multiplex PCR assay. What TCRdb holds here is the immuneACCESS table cut down to in-frame rearrangements. Part of the clones is not present; checked against another copy, under half of the missing clones reflect an unresolved V gene, and the others are unexplained. The sample includes 30,000 to 40,000 clones, with approximately 80% observed a single time. The top ten constitute roughly 17% of the sample. The material was peripheral blood, obtained before any cancer treatment. These receptors were taken from a male donor aged 60 or over with stage III squamous cell lung carcinoma.

This chain uses TRBV9 with TRBJ2-7; D remains unclear. Germline CDR1 reads SGDLS; CDR2 reads YYNGEE. Trimming pared 0 bases from V and 2 bases from J, leaving 9 bases between. The CDR3 runs to 14 residues. This CDR3 is CASSVAHEAYEQYF. In nucleotides, the CDR3 is TGTGCCAGCAGCGTAGCACACGAAGCCTACGAGCAGTACTTC. Full variable domain (remainder filled in from reference TRBV9 and TRBJ2-7): DSGVTQTPKHLITATGQRVTLRCSPRSGDLSVYWYQQSLDQGLQFLIQYYNGEERAKGNILERFSAQQFPDLHSELNLSSLELGDSALYFCASSVAHEAYEQYFGPGTRLTVT.

Notes on this clone: At one end the junction does not follow the germline gene, possibly because of a read error. Other DNA sequences in the sample encode the same CDR3. This chain links TRBV30 with TRBJ1-1; D is unresolved. Looked up from germline, CDR1 is GTSNPN and CDR2 is SVGIG (reference sequence). The CDR3 has 14 residues. CDR3 in DNA: TGTGCCTGGAGGTCCCGGGTCTTCAACACTGAAGCTTTCTTC. As protein: CAWRSRVFNTEAFF.

The gene calls are TRBV19 and TRBJ2-2, with a tentative D call TRBD2 (5 bases). This CDR3 spans 15 amino acids. The V gene lost 7 bases and the J gene lost 6 bases, with 18 bases spanning the gap. Germline V gene sequence: CDR1 LNHDA, CDR2 SQIVND (reference sequence). The CDR3 coding sequence is TGTGCCAGTAAGCGGCCCGGCGTCCCCCCCGGGGAGCTGTTTTTT. It encodes CASKRPGVPPGELFF.

As regards this clone: Within the sample, other DNA sequences also encode this same CDR3. CDR3 DNA: TGTGCCAGCGGCGGTAACATTCAGTACTTC. Translated: CASGGNIQYF. The rearrangement links TRBV2 to TRBJ2-4; D gene ambiguous. The V end was cut by 8 bases, the J end by 7 bases, with 6 bases between. The CDR3 is made up of 10 amino acids. In germline, CDR1 is SNHLY, CDR2 FYNNEI.

This chain links TRBV6-5 with TRBJ2-3; TRBD2 aligns across 7 bases. With V trimmed by 5 bases and J by 11 bases, 10 bases remained unmatched. The CDR3 length is 13 residues. The germline V gene has CDR1 MNHEY and CDR2 SVGAGI. CDR3 loop: CASSSGASGRQYF. For the CDR3, the DNA is TGTGCCAGCAGTAGCGGGGCCTCCGGGAGGCAGTATTTT.

In its sample, this clone was seen a few times. This chain joins TRBV6-5 and TRBJ2-5; 13 positions agree with TRBD2. Trimming took 5 bases from V and 3 from J; bases not matched to a gene: 3. Germline loops: CDR1 MNHEY, CDR2 SVGAGI. The CDR3 is 15 amino acids. The CDR3 reads CASSITSGGEETQYF. In nucleotides, the CDR3 is TGTGCCAGCAGTATAACTAGCGGGGGGGAAGAGACCCAGTACTTC.

This clone is a singleton in its sample. The V and J genes are TRBV5-4 and TRBJ2-7; tentative D call: TRBD2 (5 bases). The CDR3 covers 16 residues. The germline V gene encodes CDR1 SGHNT and CDR2 YYREEE (reference sequence). V shed 0 bases and J shed 0 bases, with 13 bases lying between them. CDR3 loop: CASSLGRGGSSYEQYF. DNA for the CDR3: TGTGCCAGCAGCTTGGGTCGTGGAGGAAGCTCCTACGAGCAGTACTTC.

On this clone: The junction shows a germline mismatch at one end, possibly a read error. The rearrangement links TRBV5-8 to TRBJ2-1; 15 bases align to TRBD2. The CDR3 length is 19 residues. The germline V gene encodes CDR1 SGHTS and CDR2 YDEGEE. The DNA of the CDR3 is TGTGCCAGCCGCTTGGTGGGACTAGCGGGGGGAAGCTCCTACAATGAGCAGTTCTTC. Amino acids: CASRLVGLAGGSSYNEQFF.

A single count supports this clone. The junction shows a germline mismatch at one end, possibly a read error. CDR3 coding DNA: TGTGACAGCAGCAAACTAGCGGGGGCTAGCACAGATACGCAGTATTTT. As protein: CDSSKLAGASTDTQYF. The chain links TRBV7-2 to TRBJ2-3, with 11 bases matching TRBD2. CDR1 and CDR2 from the germline V gene are SGHTA and FQGNSA. The CDR3 loop spans 16 amino acids. Filled out from reference TRBV7-2 and TRBJ2-3, the complete variable domain reads GAGVSQSPSNKVTEKGKDVELRCDPISGHTALYWYRQSLGQGLEFLIYFQGNSAPDKSGLPSDRFSAERTGGSVSTLTIQRTQQEDSAVYLCDSSKLAGASTDTQYFGPGTRLTVL.

V is TRBV7-9 and J is TRBJ2-7; 9 nucleotides agree with TRBD1. V trimming: 5 bases; J trimming: 3 bases; junction bases outside the gene matches: 5. This CDR3 is built from 14 residues. CDR1 SEHNR and CDR2 FQNEAQ come from the germline V gene (reference sequence). The CDR3 sequence is CASSGQGKFYEQYF. CDR3 nucleotide sequence: TGTGCCAGCAGCGGACAGGGGAAGTTCTACGAGCAGTACTTC.

The chain recombines TRBV5-1 with TRBJ2-3; D not resolved. CDR3 length equals 13 residues. V lost 2 bases, J lost 4 bases, and 8 bases lay in between. The germline gives CDR1 SGHRS, CDR2 YFSETQ. This CDR3 is CASSFTVSDTQYF. The CDR3 DNA is TGCGCCAGCAGCTTCACGGTCTCAGATACGCAGTATTTT.

The chain uses TRBV11-3 and TRBJ2-7; 7 bases are shared with TRBD2. The V gene end was trimmed by 5 bases and the J gene end by 5 bases; junction bases not matched to a gene: 12. CDR1 and CDR2 from the germline V gene are SGHNT and YENEEA. This CDR3 is 15 amino acids long. CDR3 in amino acids: CASSPNVGRENEQYF. In DNA form, the CDR3 reads TGTGCCAGCAGCCCTAACGTGGGGCGGGAGAACGAGCAGTACTTC.

The V gene is TRBV11-2, the J gene TRBJ1-5; 9 bases align to TRBD1. The V and J ends lost 5 bases and 2 bases, in that order; junction bases with no gene match: 4. The CDR3 sequence is 15 residues long. Per the germline V gene, CDR1 is SGHAT and CDR2 is FQNNGV. The CDR3 loop reads CASSRDRVGNQPQHF. CDR3 nucleotides: TGTGCCAGCAGCCGGGACAGGGTTGGCAATCAGCCCCAGCATTTT.

The V call is TRBV4-1, the J call TRBJ1-2; D not resolved. This CDR3 comprises 14 residues. The germline V gene has CDR1 MGHRA and CDR2 YSYEKL. The V gene lost 1 base and the J gene lost 2 bases, with 8 bases spanning the gap. DNA for the CDR3: TGCGCCAGCAGCCAAGTGGGAACGAACTATGGCTACACCTTC. It encodes CASSQVGTNYGYTF.

This clone has only a few counts. V usage is TRBV9 and J usage is TRBJ2-1; D is possibly TRBD1 or TRBD2 (5 bases each). V was pared by 0 bases and J by 7 bases, with 17 bases between. CDR1 is SGDLS and CDR2 is YYNGEE in the germline V gene. The CDR3 length is 16 residues. CDR3 sequence (DNA): TGTGCCAGCAGCGTAGGTGGGGCTAGCATAGGGAATGAGCAGTTCTTC. Residues: CASSVGGASIGNEQFF.

J is TRBJ1-1 and V is TRBV2; D is uncertain. With 7 bases removed from V and 3 bases from J, the gap between germline ends came to 6 bases. The germline CDR1 and CDR2 sequences are SNHLY and FYNNEI. The CDR3 has 11 residues. CDR3 nucleotides: TGTGCCAGCATCTACGACACTGAAGCTTTCTTT. Its translation is CASIYDTEAFF. Drawing the rest from reference TRBV2 and TRBJ1-1, the complete variable domain is EPEVTQTPSHQVTQMGQEVILRCVPISNHLYFYWYRQILGQKVEFLVSFYNNEISEKSEIFDDQFSVERPDGSNFTLKIRSTKLEDSAMYFCASIYDTEAFFGQGTRLTVV.

The V gene is TRBV2, the J gene TRBJ1-2; D is ambiguous. Trimming took off 4 bases at V and 2 bases at J, with 5 bases between the two ends. CDR1 and CDR2 (germline): SNHLY, FYNNEI. The CDR3 runs 12 residues. DNA of the CDR3: TGTGCCAGCAGTGTCGAGAACTATGGCTACACCTTC. This encodes CASSVENYGYTF.

V is TRBV14 and J is TRBJ2-7; TRBD1 matches 7 bases. CDR3 size: 15 residues. V gave up 4 bases and J gave up 2 bases; unmatched junction bases: 8. The germline V gene has CDR1 SGHDN and CDR2 FVKESK. CDR3 DNA sequence: TGTGCCAGCAGCCGACCGGGACAGAGGACCTACGAGCAGTACTTC. It is translated as CASSRPGQRTYEQYF.

This clone appeared a single time. V usage is TRBV30 and J usage is TRBJ2-3, with 8 positions matching TRBD2. This CDR3 spans 13 amino acids. Looked up from germline, CDR1 is GTSNPN and CDR2 is SVGIG (reference sequence). The trim removed 5 bases at V and 6 bases at J, leaving 7 bases unmatched. Here the CDR3 reads CAWGTGGPDTQYF. The DNA for the CDR3 is TGTGCCTGGGGGACGGGGGGGCCCGATACGCAGTATTTT. Looking up the rest from reference TRBV30 and TRBJ2-3 gives the full variable domain: SQTIHQWPATLVQPVGSPLSLECTVEGTSNPNLYWYRQAAGRGLQLLFYSVGIGQISSEVPQNLSASRPQDRQFILSSKKLLLSDSGFYLCAWGTGGPDTQYFGPGTRLTVL.

CDR3 nucleotides: TGTGCCAGCAGCTTCCAGCTTGGACAGGGAAGGACTGAAGCTTTCTTT. Translating it yields CASSFQLGQGRTEAFF. The rearrangement links TRBV7-2 to TRBJ1-1, with 8 bases that match TRBD1. Trimming removed 3 bases from V and 5 bases from J; junction bases left unmatched: 11. Germline V gene lookup returns CDR1 SGHTA and CDR2 FQGNSA. There are 16 residues in the CDR3.

This sequence joins TRBV7-9 and TRBJ1-1, with 9 bases matching TRBD1. The germline gives CDR1 SEHNR, CDR2 FQNEAQ (reference sequence). The CDR3 loop spans 16 amino acids. Germline trimming cut 5 bases from V and 5 bases from J; bases unmatched to any gene: 12. The CDR3 protein is CASSLWTGVLDTEAFF. The CDR3 DNA reads TGTGCCAGCAGCCTATGGACAGGGGTCCTGGATACTGAAGCTTTCTTT. Combining the CDR3 with reference TRBV7-9 and TRBJ1-1 gives the whole variable domain DTGVSQNPRHKITKRGQNVTFRCDPISEHNRLYWYRQTLGQGPEFLTYFQNEAQLEKSRLLSDRFSAERPKGSFSTLEIQRTEQGDSAMYLCASSLWTGVLDTEAFFGQGTRLTVV.